The present T cell receptor beta chain was sequenced within a study of human T cells and chemical hapten exposure. V was trimmed by 5 bases and J by 0 bases, leaving 8 bases between them. CDR3 size: 14 residues. Germline V gene data show CDR1 as KGHDR and CDR2 as SFDVKD. The table lists this clonotype with many counts. Its matching antigen is unknown. Study outcomes and limitations: The number of TCRs over 1 in 1000 frequency stayed unchanged after DPC.

Unique molecular identifiers were attached to individual cDNA molecules within the library. One entry per CDR3 protein, called by TCRdb with MiXCR from the RACE reads. The repertoire includes about 380,000 distinct CDR3 sequences, roughly 5% of them detected once, and 2% to 2.5% sits in the top ten. Specified time point: patch test 1, 2 weeks after DPC sensitization. Treatment indicated: therapeutic diphenylcyclopropenone sensitization with weekly scalp DPC. The sequencing used whole blood, collected in connection with sensitization to the hapten diphenylcyclopropenone (DPC). The receptor comes from a woman between 50 and 59 years old with alopecia areata. Some clones in this sample may be carry-over from other donors' samples. The J gene is TRBJ2-3, the V gene TRBV24-1; TRBD1 might be the D (5 bases). CDR3 amino acids: CATSADSSTDTQYF. The CDR3, as DNA: TGTGCCACCAGTGCCGACAGTAGCACAGATACGCAGTATTTT.